These 18 T cell receptor beta chains share one sample of origin, sequenced in a study of blood T cell repertoires in COVID-19. TCRdb's copy holds only in-frame clones and misses some; the assay was immunoSEQ multiplex PCR. The sample holds 200,000 to 250,000 clones, 85% to 90% seen once. The specimen sequenced was PBMCs or T cells enriched from blood (not recorded which). All receptors come from a woman aged 25-40 years who had recovered from COVID-19.

The chain combines TRBV2 with TRBJ1-5; TRBD1 matches at 7 bases. J was trimmed by 4 bases and V by 5 bases; bases with no gene match: 5. The CDR3 runs to 14 residues. Germline V gene lookup returns CDR1 SNHLY and CDR2 FYNNEI. CDR3 sequence: CASSSDRRNQPQHF. The CDR3 DNA reads as TGTGCCAGCAGTTCGGACAGGCGTAATCAGCCCCAGCATTTT.

V usage is TRBV19 and J usage is TRBJ1-1, with TRBD1 matching over 7 bases. This CDR3 has 15 amino acids. Trimming at V came to 9 bases and at J to 6 bases, leaving 16 bases not matched to a gene. Per the germline V gene, CDR1 is LNHDA and CDR2 is SQIVND (reference sequence). CDR3 protein: CASTSRAGGRAEAFF. The CDR3, as DNA: TGTGCCAGCACCTCGAGGGCAGGGGGACGGGCTGAAGCTTTCTTT. Combining the CDR3 with reference TRBV19 and TRBJ1-1 gives the whole variable domain DGGITQSPKYLFRKEGQNVTLSCEQNLNHDAMYWYRQDPGQGLRLIYYSQIVNDFQKGDIAEGYSVSREKKESFPLTVTSAQKNPTAFYLCASTSRAGGRAEAFFGQGTRLTVV.

The chain's CDR3 is CASNLGTPSEAAEAFF. The CDR3 region has the DNA TGTGCCAGCAACTTGGGGACACCCTCTGAGGCAGCTGAAGCTTTCTTT. The chain employs TRBV11-2 and TRBJ1-1; a possible D gene is TRBD1 (6 bases). V lost 7 bases, J lost 6 bases, and 24 bases lay in between. CDR3 length: 16 amino acids. The germline CDR1 and CDR2 sequences are SGHAT and FQNNGV.

The genes are TRBV21-1 and TRBJ2-3; the table gives TRBD2 as D, unverified against the DNA. TRBV21-1 is a pseudogene. The CDR3 contains 19 residues. The CDR3 spells CASSPAVEREGPGTDTQYF. CDR3 nucleotide sequence: TGTGCCAGCAGTCCGGCAGTGGAGCGGGAGGGCCCCGGCACAGATACGCAGTATTTT.

The J gene is TRBJ1-4, the V gene TRBV18; D remains unclear. The V gene lost 1 base and the J gene lost 8 bases, with 17 bases spanning the gap. The CDR3 extends over 16 amino acids. The germline gives CDR1 KGHSH, CDR2 LQKENI. In DNA, the CDR3 is TGTGCCAGCTCACCACTAGTTGTCGAGGAATCGGAAAAACTGTTTTTT. Its translation: CASSPLVVEESEKLFF.

This clone came up once. The V call is TRBV14, the J call TRBJ1-1; no reliable D call. V lost 3 bases and J 3 bases, leaving 5 bases between the germline ends. Per the germline V gene, CDR1 is SGHDN and CDR2 is FVKESK. CDR3 length equals 12 residues. The CDR3 here is CASSQRYTEAFF. CDR3 sequence (DNA): TGTGCCAGCAGCCAGAGATACACTGAAGCTTTCTTT.

The gene calls are TRBV30 and TRBJ2-3; D might be TRBD2 (5 bases). The germline V gene has CDR1 GTSNPN and CDR2 SVGIG (reference sequence). There are 11 residues in the CDR3. Trimming pared 5 bases from V and 5 bases from J, leaving 8 bases between. CDR3 amino acids: CAWDGLDTQYF. Written as DNA, the CDR3 is TGTGCCTGGGACGGACTAGATACGCAGTATTTT.

The V call is TRBV7-6, the J call TRBJ1-2; 12 bases map to TRBD1. Unmatched junction bases numbered 9, after V lost 5 bases and J lost 8 bases. This CDR3 region has 15 residues. Germline assignment: CDR1 SGHVS and CDR2 FNYEAQ. Here the CDR3 reads CASSPRDRGPGGYTF. The CDR3 DNA reads TGTGCCAGCAGCCCCCGGGACAGGGGGCCGGGAGGCTACACCTTC.

This chain uses TRBV5-1 with TRBJ1-3, with D possibly TRBD1 on 5 matching bases. Germline loops: CDR1 SGHRS, CDR2 YFSETQ. V was trimmed by 0 bases and J by 6 bases, leaving 13 bases between them. The CDR3 covers 15 residues. CDR3 sequence reads: CASSLDGGSSNTIYF. The CDR3, as DNA: TGCGCCAGCAGCTTGGACGGGGGGAGCTCAAACACCATATATTTT. The whole variable domain, remainder taken from reference TRBV5-1 and TRBJ1-3, is KAGVTQTPRYLIKTRGQQVTLSCSPISGHRSVSWYQQTPGQGLQFLFEYFSETQRNKGNFPGRFSGRQFSNSRSEMNVSTLELGDSALYLCASSLDGGSSNTIYFGEGSWLTVV.

The chain carries TRBV28 and TRBJ1-1, with unresolved D. The CDR3 contains 12 residues. The germline CDR1 and CDR2 sequences are MDHEN and SYDVKM. Trimming stripped 7 bases from V and 5 bases from J, with 11 bases between. The CDR3 is CASTQRQTEAFF. CDR3 sequence (DNA): TGTGCCAGCACCCAGAGGCAGACTGAAGCTTTCTTT.

This clone was picked up one time. The chain recombines TRBV30 with TRBJ2-6, with TRBD2 matching 7 bases. The CDR3 has 17 residues. Germline CDR1 reads GTSNPN; CDR2 reads SVGIG (reference sequence). The junction had 10 bases not matched to a gene; V was cut back by 4 bases and J by 1 base. The CDR3 is CAWTPLMGGSGANVLTF. The CDR3 region has the DNA TGTGCCTGGACCCCGCTGATGGGAGGGTCTGGGGCCAACGTCCTGACTTTC.

This rearrangement joins TRBV2 to TRBJ2-1; 10 bases match TRBD2. This CDR3 has 16 amino acids. Per the germline V gene, CDR1 is SNHLY and CDR2 is FYNNEI. After removal of 4 bases from V and 8 bases from J, the junction contained 11 bases not matched to a gene. CDR3 in DNA: TGTGCCAGCAGTGTGAGGGCGGTAGCGGGAGGTGATGAGCAGTTCTTC. As protein: CASSVRAVAGGDEQFF. The full variable domain, with the rest looked up from reference TRBV2 and TRBJ2-1, is EPEVTQTPSHQVTQMGQEVILRCVPISNHLYFYWYRQILGQKVEFLVSFYNNEISEKSEIFDDQFSVERPDGSNFTLKIRSTKLEDSAMYFCASSVRAVAGGDEQFFGPGTRLTVL.

This clone was counted only a few times. The V gene is TRBV14, the J gene TRBJ2-1; 7 positions agree with TRBD1. V was pared by 0 bases and J by 2 bases, with 4 bases of the junction left unmatched. CDR1 is SGHDN, CDR2 FVKESK, per germline. This CDR3 has 16 residues. CDR3: CASSQEGDSTYNEQFF. The CDR3 DNA follows: TGTGCCAGCAGCCAAGAGGGGGACAGCACCTACAATGAGCAGTTCTTC.

This clone was seen once. V usage is TRBV7-9 and J usage is TRBJ1-2; perhaps TRBD1 as D (6 bases). Germline lookup yields CDR1 SEHNR and CDR2 FQNEAQ (reference sequence). The CDR3 length is 16 residues. V dropped 4 bases and J dropped 6 bases, with 21 bases sitting between them. The CDR3 region has the DNA TGTGCCAGCAGCTACTCCGACCACATTAAGGGGGATGGCTACACCTTC. Translated: CASSYSDHIKGDGYTF.

The gene calls are TRBV6-5 and TRBJ1-1; D call uncertain. The germline V gene encodes CDR1 MNHEY and CDR2 SVGAGI. The CDR3 consists of 14 residues. Between the trimmed V and J ends, which lost 5 bases and 1 base, there was a span of 11 bases. The CDR3 is CASSKATWNTEAFF. CDR3 DNA sequence: TGTGCCAGCAGTAAGGCGACTTGGAACACTGAAGCTTTCTTT.

The table lists this clone with a count of one. The gene calls are TRBV28 and TRBJ2-2; a weak D match, TRBD2 (6 bases). Germline V gene data show CDR1 as MDHEN and CDR2 as SYDVKM. The V end lost 6 bases, the J end lost 1 base, and 9 bases lay between the germline ends. This CDR3 region has 14 residues. The CDR3 nucleotides are TGTGCCAGCAGGCTGGGGGGGAACACCGGGGAGCTGTTTTTT. Residues: CASRLGGNTGELFF.

This clone has only a few counts. V gene TRBV7-8 combines with J gene TRBJ2-2; a weak D match, TRBD2 (6 bases). There are 16 residues in the CDR3. The germline V gene encodes CDR1 SGHVS and CDR2 FQNEAQ. V lost 1 base and J lost 5, with 14 bases in between. Written as DNA, the CDR3 is TGTGCCAGCAGCTTAGTAAGCGGGTCAAGGACCGGGGAGCTGTTTTTT. Translating gives CASSLVSGSRTGELFF.

This clone was seen just once. The chain couples TRBV15 to TRBJ2-7; 7 bases are a match to TRBD2. After removal of 1 base from V and 5 bases from J, the junction contained 17 bases not matched to a gene. CDR1 is LNHNV and CDR2 is YYDKDF in the germline V gene (reference sequence). CDR3 length: 18 residues. The CDR3 is CATSRAGGIRGLEDEQYF. The CDR3 region has the DNA TGTGCCACCAGCAGAGCTGGAGGAATAAGAGGACTAGAAGACGAGCAGTACTTC.